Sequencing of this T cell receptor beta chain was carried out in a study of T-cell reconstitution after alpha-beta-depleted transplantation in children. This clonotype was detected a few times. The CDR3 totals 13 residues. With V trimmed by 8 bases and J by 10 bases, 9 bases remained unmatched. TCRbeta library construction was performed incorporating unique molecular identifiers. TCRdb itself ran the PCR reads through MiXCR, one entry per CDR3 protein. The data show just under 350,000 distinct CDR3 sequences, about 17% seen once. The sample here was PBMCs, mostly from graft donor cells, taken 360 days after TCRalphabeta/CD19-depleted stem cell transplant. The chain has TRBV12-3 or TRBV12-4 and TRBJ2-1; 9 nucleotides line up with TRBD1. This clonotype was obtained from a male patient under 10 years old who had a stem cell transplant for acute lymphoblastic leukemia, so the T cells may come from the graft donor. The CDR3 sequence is CASREQGAGEQFF. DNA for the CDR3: TGTGCCAGCCGGGAACAGGGGGCAGGGGAGCAGTTCTTC.